Following are 21 T cell receptor beta chains from one sample sequenced in a study of Ad26.COV2.S vaccination and SARS-CoV-2 variants. Some clones are missing from TCRdb's copy, which holds only in-frame ones; the method was immunoSEQ multiplex PCR. Of fewer than 500,000 clones in the sample, 75% to 90% were seen once. As for treatment: roughly 19 received Ad26.COV2.S at low or high dose, single or two shots; roughly 5 received placebo; per-sample allocation not given. The investigators took samples on day 63 after the first vaccine or placebo injection. Sequenced material: peripheral blood, taken in a trial of Ad26.COV2.S vaccine versus placebo. The receptors shown here come from a person aged 18-65 years who received the Ad26.COV2.S COVID-19 vaccine or a placebo.

This clone was detected only a few times. The V gene is TRBV18, the J gene TRBJ2-1, with 9 bases matching TRBD1. V gave up 2 bases and J gave up 7 bases; unmatched junction bases: 6. In germline, CDR1 is KGHSH, CDR2 LQKENI. The CDR3 length is 15 residues. CDR3 in DNA: TGTGCCAGCTCACCAGGGACAGGGAGGGGAAATGAGCAGTTCTTC. Protein sequence: CASSPGTGRGNEQFF.

With regard to this clone: Additional DNA sequences in this sample encode the identical CDR3. The chain links TRBV5-1 to TRBJ1-2; TRBD1 is a possible D gene (6 bases). Germline CDR1 SGHRS, CDR2 YFSETQ. Trimming shortened V by 5 bases and J by 2 bases, and 10 bases separated the two germline ends. CDR3 length: 13 amino acids. CDR3 protein: CASSPTGNYGYTF. CDR3 coding DNA: TGCGCCAGCAGTCCTACAGGGAACTATGGCTACACCTTC.

CDR3 DNA sequence: TGTGCCAGCAGCGCGGTTCTGACTAGCGATTATGAGCAGTTCTTC. This codes for CASSAVLTSDYEQFF. The chain uses TRBV6-5 and TRBJ2-1; 8 bases are a match to TRBD2. The CDR3 has 15 amino acids. V was pared by 6 bases and J by 8 bases, with 12 bases of the junction left unmatched. Looked up from germline, CDR1 is MNHEY and CDR2 is SVGAGI.

J is TRBJ2-1 and V is TRBV6-2 or TRBV6-3; 11 bases are a match to TRBD2. V lost 0 bases to trimming and J lost 8 bases; unmatched junction nucleotides: 15. The CDR3 runs 19 residues. Looked up from germline, CDR1 is MNHEY and CDR2 is SVGEGT. CDR3 loop: CASSYSVSSGRPRGHEQFF. In DNA, the CDR3 is TGTGCCAGCAGTTACTCGGTGTCTAGCGGGAGGCCGCGGGGGCATGAGCAGTTCTTC.

The chain has TRBV9 and TRBJ1-4; 12 nucleotides align to TRBD1. The CDR3 is made up of 17 amino acids. The trim removed 2 bases at V and 8 bases at J, leaving 10 bases unmatched. Looked up from germline, CDR1 is SGDLS and CDR2 is YYNGEE. CDR3 loop: CASSVTGQGALGEKLFF. The CDR3 DNA follows: TGTGCCAGCAGCGTTACGGGACAGGGGGCGCTGGGGGAAAAACTGTTTTTT.

This sequence joins TRBV7-2 and TRBJ2-7; D might be TRBD1 (6 bases). This CDR3 region has 14 residues. Germline V CDR1 and CDR2: SGHTA, FQGNSA. V shed 5 bases and J shed 6 bases, with 17 bases lying between them. In DNA form, the CDR3 reads TGTGCCAGCAGCCCCCTGGACAGTTTGCGCGAGCAGTACTTC. Its translation is CASSPLDSLREQYF.

The chain recombines TRBV7-6 with TRBJ2-2; tentatively, D is TRBD2 (6 bases). V gave up 6 bases and J gave up 4 bases, with 18 bases separating them. CDR1 and CDR2 (germline): SGHVS, FNYEAQ. The CDR3 runs to 16 residues. CDR3 loop: CASSSIPGLPTGELFF. CDR3 nucleotide sequence: TGTGCCAGCAGTTCAATACCGGGACTGCCCACCGGGGAGCTGTTTTTT.

The J gene is TRBJ2-7, the V gene TRBV23-1; the D gene could be TRBD1 or TRBD2 (5 bases each). TRBV23-1 is noted as an ORF with a role that remains uncertain. V lost 0 bases and J lost 4, with 13 bases in between. The CDR3 totals 15 residues. The chain's CDR3 is CASSQSRGREYEQYV. The DNA for the CDR3 is TGCGCCAGCAGTCAATCGAGGGGCAGGGAGTACGAGCAGTACGTC.

J is TRBJ1-6 and V is TRBV28; D perhaps matches TRBD1 (6 bases). CDR3 length equals 15 residues. Germline-derived CDR1 and CDR2 are MDHEN and SYDVKM. V gave up 6 bases and J gave up 3 bases, with 12 bases separating them. CDR3 nucleotide sequence: TGTGCCAGCAGCCCCGACAGGAACTATAATTCACCCCTCCACTTT. Translation: CASSPDRNYNSPLHF.

The chain carries TRBV19 and TRBJ1-3; possibly TRBD1 for D (5 bases). CDR3 length: 21 amino acids. Germline-derived CDR1 and CDR2 are LNHDA and SQIVND (reference sequence). Deletions cut 1 base from V and 1 base from J, with 26 bases between. The CDR3 sequence is CASSIGMWGRKMSRSGNTIYF. CDR3 coding DNA: TGTGCCAGTAGTATAGGCATGTGGGGACGGAAGATGTCTCGGTCTGGAAACACCATATATTTT.

CDR3 region: CATSGTGSFVGELFF. DNA of the CDR3: TGTGCCACCAGCGGGACAGGGAGCTTTGTCGGGGAGCTGTTTTTT. This rearrangement joins TRBV24-1 to TRBJ2-2, with 9 bases fitting TRBD1. Germline assignment: CDR1 KGHDR and CDR2 SFDVKD. V was pared by 7 bases and J by 7 bases, with 9 bases of the junction left unmatched. This CDR3 comprises 15 residues.

The V call is TRBV5-1, the J call TRBJ2-7, with a weak D call TRBD1 (6 bases). Germline CDR1 SGHRS, CDR2 YFSETQ. With 1 base removed from V and 3 bases from J, the gap between germline ends came to 11 bases. The CDR3 loop spans 14 amino acids. The CDR3 bases are TGCGCCAGCAGCTTGAGGACAGACAGCTACGAGCAGTACGTC. Translation: CASSLRTDSYEQYV.

This clone was observed once. V gene TRBV7-3 combines with J gene TRBJ2-1; 11 bases fit TRBD2. The germline V gene encodes CDR1 SGHTA and CDR2 FQGTGA. There are 13 residues in the CDR3. J lost 10 bases, V lost 5 bases, and 4 bases had no gene match. The CDR3 loop is CASSPTSGEEQFF. The CDR3 DNA sequence: TGTGCCAGCAGCCCGACTAGCGGGGAAGAGCAGTTCTTC.

V and J are TRBV6-5 and TRBJ1-1, with D hard to call. The germline V gene has CDR1 MNHEY and CDR2 SVGAGI. The CDR3 totals 13 residues. The V end lost 2 bases, the J end lost 5 bases, and 9 bases lay between the germline ends. In DNA form, the CDR3 reads TGTGCCAGCAGTTACGAGTCGGAGACTGAAGCTTTCTTT. Protein product: CASSYESETEAFF.

The chain employs TRBV4-2 and TRBJ2-5; 10 nucleotides align to TRBD2. Germline CDR1 is LGHNA and CDR2 is YNFKEQ. The CDR3 runs 18 residues. V lost 1 base and J lost 6; bases outside the gene matches: 14. The CDR3 DNA reads TGTGCCAGCAGCCAAGGGTCGGACTGGACTAGCGGCCAGCAGACCCAGTACTTC. This encodes CASSQGSDWTSGQQTQYF.

The chain uses TRBV11-1 and TRBJ2-1, with TRBD1 as a possible D gene (5 bases). V lost 7 bases, J lost 8 bases, and 21 bases lay in between. Germline-derived CDR1 and CDR2 are SGHAT and FQDESV (reference sequence). This CDR3 has 15 amino acids. The CDR3 DNA follows: TGTGCCAGCACCCTCAGGGATCCGGATCGAGATGAGCAGTTCTTC. It encodes CASTLRDPDRDEQFF. The entire variable domain, with the rest obtained from reference TRBV11-1 and TRBJ2-1, is as follows: EAEVAQSPRYKITEKSQAVAFWCDPISGHATLYWYRQILGQGPELLVQFQDESVVDDSQLPKDRFSAERLKGVDSTLKIQPAELGDSAMYLCASTLRDPDRDEQFFGPGTRLTVL.

This clone is a singleton in its sample. This rearrangement joins TRBV27 to TRBJ2-1; tentatively, D is TRBD2 (6 bases). V lost 4 bases, J lost 6 bases, and 16 bases lay in between. The CDR3 has 15 residues. Germline V CDR1 and CDR2: MNHEY, SMNVEV (reference sequence). CDR3: CASSSPTLGLNEQFF. As DNA, the CDR3 is TGTGCCAGCAGTTCCCCGACCTTGGGACTCAATGAGCAGTTCTTC.

The chain links TRBV28 to TRBJ1-5, with D maybe TRBD1 (5 bases). Looked up from germline, CDR1 is MDHEN and CDR2 is SYDVKM. CDR3 size: 14 residues. The V gene lost 1 base and the J gene lost 6 bases, with 10 bases spanning the gap. In DNA, the CDR3 is TGTGCCAGCAGTTTATTCGGGGGGACTCAGCCCCAGCATTTT. Protein product: CASSLFGGTQPQHF.

V gene TRBV5-4 combines with J gene TRBJ2-5, with D possibly matching TRBD2 (6 bases). The V gene lost 4 bases and the J gene lost 4 bases, with 14 bases spanning the gap. This CDR3 is built from 14 residues. Germline V gives CDR1 SGHNT, CDR2 YYREEE (reference sequence). CDR3 protein: CASSRVGRRETQYF. The DNA for the CDR3 is TGTGCCAGCAGCCGCGTGGGGAGGAGAGAGACCCAGTACTTC.

V is TRBV4-2 and J is TRBJ1-4, with D perhaps TRBD1 (5 bases). V was cut by 4 bases and J by 8 bases, with 14 bases left in between. The CDR3 consists of 14 residues. Germline-derived CDR1 and CDR2 are LGHNA and YNFKEQ. The CDR3 region is CASSPKRDGEKLFF. As DNA, the CDR3 is TGTGCCAGCAGCCCTAAACGGGACGGCGAAAAACTGTTTTTT.

The V and J genes are TRBV29-1 and TRBJ1-1; 11 bases agree with TRBD1. This CDR3 comprises 14 residues. Germline CDR1 SQVTM, CDR2 ANQGSEA. The V and J ends lost 6 bases and 5 bases, in that order; junction bases with no gene match: 8. The CDR3 is CSVGTGGIGTEAFF. As DNA, the CDR3 is TGCAGCGTAGGGACAGGGGGGATCGGGACTGAAGCTTTCTTT.